The text below deals with one T cell receptor (beta chain). Its antigen is not known. This entry comes from a study of beta chain features in type 1 diabetes. The study's findings and limits: The question left open here concerned HLA type influencing TCRB rearrangement.

Germline assignment: CDR1 SQVTM and CDR2 ANQGSEA. V lost 7 bases, J lost 5 bases, and 15 bases lay in between. This CDR3 region has 12 residues. The authors sorted CD4+ naive, central memory, regulatory and stem cell-like memory cells via CD45RO/CCR7/CD25/CD127/CD95/CD27. Purity above 95% was achieved in all sorted populations. Expressed TCRB transcripts were sequenced, since all the RNA that had been isolated was reverse transcribed. The average output of naive, central memory and regulatory T cell samples was millions of reads. Generated by immunoSEQ multiplex PCR, the TCRdb table keeps only in-frame clones and is missing some. Among around 330,000 clones listed, approximately 11% were seen once.

The chain is built from TRBV29-1 and TRBJ2-7; D is perhaps TRBD2 (6 bases). Input material: naive CD4+ T cells from blood. The receptor's source is a woman in her twenties or thirties in good health. The CDR3 coding sequence is TGCAGCGCGCGGGACTTGGACAACGAGCAGTACTTC. This gives the protein CSARDLDNEQYF.